This record concerns one T cell receptor beta chain sequence. Its antigen is still unknown. This sample was taken from a study of cytomegalovirus exposure and HLA in healthy donors. Study as a whole: Within an early data release were 80 million to 90 million unique TCRs drawn from HLA-typed donors.

From germline, CDR1 is SGHDT and CDR2 YYEEEE. V lost 1 base and J lost 13, with 15 bases in between. The CDR3 extends over 13 amino acids. Overall study findings and caveats: An analysis was carried out at a later point. It showed that HLA-associated TCR beta chains were more clonally expanded than equally common non-associated chains. A later analysis found that most CMV-associated TCR beta chains appeared HLA-restricted.

In the PCR, 60 Vbeta and 13 Jbeta primers were used. TCRdb keeps only in-frame clones here, not all; method: immunoSEQ multiplex PCR. The sample records around 170,000 clones, roughly 80% being singletons. The chain links TRBV5-6 to TRBJ2-1; tentatively, D is TRBD1 (5 bases). The clonotype originates from a man aged 45-65 years in good health and CMV-seronegative. Material: PBMCs. The CDR3 DNA follows: TGTGCCAGCAGCTTGTTAGGGGCCGAATCCCAGTTCTTC. Its translation: CASSLLGAESQFF.